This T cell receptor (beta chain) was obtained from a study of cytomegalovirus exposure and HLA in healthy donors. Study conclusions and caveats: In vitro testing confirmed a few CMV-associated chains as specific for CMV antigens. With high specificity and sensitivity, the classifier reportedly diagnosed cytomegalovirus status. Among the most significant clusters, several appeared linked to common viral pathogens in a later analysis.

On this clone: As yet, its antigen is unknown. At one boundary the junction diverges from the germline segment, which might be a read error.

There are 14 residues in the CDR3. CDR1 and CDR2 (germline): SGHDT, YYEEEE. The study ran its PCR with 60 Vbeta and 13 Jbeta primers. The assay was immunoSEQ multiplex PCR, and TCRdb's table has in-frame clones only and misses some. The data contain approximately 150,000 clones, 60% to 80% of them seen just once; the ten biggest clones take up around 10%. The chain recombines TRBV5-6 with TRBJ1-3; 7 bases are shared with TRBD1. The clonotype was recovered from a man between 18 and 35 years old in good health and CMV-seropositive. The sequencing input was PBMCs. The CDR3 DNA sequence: TGTGCCAGCGGCTTTACAGGGGTTGGAAACACCATATATTTT. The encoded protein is CASGFTGVGNTIYF.